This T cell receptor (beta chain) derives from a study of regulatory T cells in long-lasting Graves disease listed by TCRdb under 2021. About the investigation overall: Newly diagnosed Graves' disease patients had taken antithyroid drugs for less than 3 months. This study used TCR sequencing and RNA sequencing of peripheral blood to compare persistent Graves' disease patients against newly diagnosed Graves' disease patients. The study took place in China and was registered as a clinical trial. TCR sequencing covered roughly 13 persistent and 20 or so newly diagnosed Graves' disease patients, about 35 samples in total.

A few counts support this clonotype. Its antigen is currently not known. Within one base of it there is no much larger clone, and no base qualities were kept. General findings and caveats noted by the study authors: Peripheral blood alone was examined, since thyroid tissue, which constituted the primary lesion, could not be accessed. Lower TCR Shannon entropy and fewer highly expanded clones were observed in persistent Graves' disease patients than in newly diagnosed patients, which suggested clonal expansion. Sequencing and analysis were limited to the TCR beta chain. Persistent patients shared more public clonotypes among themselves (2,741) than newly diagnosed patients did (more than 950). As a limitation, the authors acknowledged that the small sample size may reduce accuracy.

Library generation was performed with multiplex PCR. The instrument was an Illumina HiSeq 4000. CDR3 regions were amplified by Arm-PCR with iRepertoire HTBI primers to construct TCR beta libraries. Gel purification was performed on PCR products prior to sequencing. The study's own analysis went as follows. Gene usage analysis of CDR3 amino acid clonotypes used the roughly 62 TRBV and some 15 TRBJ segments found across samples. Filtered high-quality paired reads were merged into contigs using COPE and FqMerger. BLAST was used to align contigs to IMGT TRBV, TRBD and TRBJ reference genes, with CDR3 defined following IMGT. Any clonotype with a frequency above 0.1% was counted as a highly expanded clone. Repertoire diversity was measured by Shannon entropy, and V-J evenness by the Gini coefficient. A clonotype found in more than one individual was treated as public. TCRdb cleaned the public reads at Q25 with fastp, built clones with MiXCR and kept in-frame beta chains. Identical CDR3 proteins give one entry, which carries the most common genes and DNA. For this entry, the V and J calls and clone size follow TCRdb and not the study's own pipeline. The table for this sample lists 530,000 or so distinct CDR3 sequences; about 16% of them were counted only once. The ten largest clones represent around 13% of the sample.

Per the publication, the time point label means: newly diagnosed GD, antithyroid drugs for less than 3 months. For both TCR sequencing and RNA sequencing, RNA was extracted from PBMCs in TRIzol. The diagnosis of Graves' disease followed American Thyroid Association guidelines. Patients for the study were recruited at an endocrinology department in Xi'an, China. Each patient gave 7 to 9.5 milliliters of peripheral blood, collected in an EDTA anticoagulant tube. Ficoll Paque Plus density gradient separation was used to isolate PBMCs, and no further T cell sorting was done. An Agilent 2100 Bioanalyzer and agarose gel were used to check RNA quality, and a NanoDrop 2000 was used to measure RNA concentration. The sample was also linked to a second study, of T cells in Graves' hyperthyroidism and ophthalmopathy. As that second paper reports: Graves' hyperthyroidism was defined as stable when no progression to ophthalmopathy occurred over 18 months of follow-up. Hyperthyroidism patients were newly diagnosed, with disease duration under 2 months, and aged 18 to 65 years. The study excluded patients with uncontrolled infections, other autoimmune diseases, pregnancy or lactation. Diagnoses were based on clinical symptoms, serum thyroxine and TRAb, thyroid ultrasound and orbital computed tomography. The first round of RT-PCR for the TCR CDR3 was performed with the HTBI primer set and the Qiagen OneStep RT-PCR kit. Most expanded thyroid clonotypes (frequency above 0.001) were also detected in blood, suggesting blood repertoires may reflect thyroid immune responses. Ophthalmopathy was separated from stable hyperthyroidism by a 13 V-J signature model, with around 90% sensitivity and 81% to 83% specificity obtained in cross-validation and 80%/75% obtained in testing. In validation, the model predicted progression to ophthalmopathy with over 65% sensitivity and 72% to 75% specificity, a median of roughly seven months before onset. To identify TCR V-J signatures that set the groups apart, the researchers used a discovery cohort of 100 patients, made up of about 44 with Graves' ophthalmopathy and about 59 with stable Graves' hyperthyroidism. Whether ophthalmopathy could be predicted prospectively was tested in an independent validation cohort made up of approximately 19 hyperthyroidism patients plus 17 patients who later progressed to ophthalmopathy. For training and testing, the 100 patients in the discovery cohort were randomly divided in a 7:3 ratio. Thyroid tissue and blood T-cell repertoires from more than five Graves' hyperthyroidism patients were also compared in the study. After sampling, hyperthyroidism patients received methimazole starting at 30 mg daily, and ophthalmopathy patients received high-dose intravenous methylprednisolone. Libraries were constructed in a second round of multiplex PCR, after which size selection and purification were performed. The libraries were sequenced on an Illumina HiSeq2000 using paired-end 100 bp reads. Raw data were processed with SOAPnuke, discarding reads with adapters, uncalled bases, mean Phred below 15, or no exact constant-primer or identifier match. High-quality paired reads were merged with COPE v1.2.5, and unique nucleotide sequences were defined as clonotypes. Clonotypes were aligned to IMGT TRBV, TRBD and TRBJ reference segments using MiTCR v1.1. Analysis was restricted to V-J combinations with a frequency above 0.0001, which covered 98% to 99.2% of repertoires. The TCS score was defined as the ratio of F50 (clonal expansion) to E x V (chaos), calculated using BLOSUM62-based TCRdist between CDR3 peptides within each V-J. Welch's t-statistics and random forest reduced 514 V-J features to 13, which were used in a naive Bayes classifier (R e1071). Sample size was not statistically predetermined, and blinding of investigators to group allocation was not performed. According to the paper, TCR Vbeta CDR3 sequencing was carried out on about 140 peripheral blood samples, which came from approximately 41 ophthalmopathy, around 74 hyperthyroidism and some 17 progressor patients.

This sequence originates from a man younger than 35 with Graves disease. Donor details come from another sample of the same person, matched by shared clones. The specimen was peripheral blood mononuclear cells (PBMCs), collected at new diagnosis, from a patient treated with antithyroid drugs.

The sequenced DNA: TGCGCCAGCAGGGGTAACGAGGGGGAGACCCAGTACTTC. It is translated as CASRGNEGETQYF. This sequence uses TRBV5-1 and TRBJ2-5; the D gene could be TRBD1 or TRBD2, each one agreeing over 5 bases. The CDR1 and CDR2 encoded by the germline V gene are SGHRS and YFSETQ. V sheds 5 bases and J sheds 5 bases, leaving 13 bases between their ends. Taken from cysteine to phenylalanine, the CDR3 has 13 residues. Solely the CDR3 DNA is kept, with 39 bases framed from the first base.